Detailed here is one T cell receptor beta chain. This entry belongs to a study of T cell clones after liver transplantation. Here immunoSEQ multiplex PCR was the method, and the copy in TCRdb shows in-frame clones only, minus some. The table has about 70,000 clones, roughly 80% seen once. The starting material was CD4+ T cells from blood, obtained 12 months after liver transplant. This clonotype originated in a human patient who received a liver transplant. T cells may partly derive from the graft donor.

The chain's CDR3 is CAWSLGINYGYTF. CDR3 bases: TGTGCCTGGAGTCTCGGGATCAACTATGGCTACACCTTC. This rearrangement joins TRBV30 to TRBJ1-2; no firm D call. Germline values: CDR1 GTSNPN, CDR2 SVGIG (reference sequence). The CDR3 spans 13 residues. Trimming pared 2 bases from V and 2 bases from J, leaving 9 bases between.